This T cell receptor (beta chain) is from a study of shared clonotypes between healthy human individuals. Findings of the study overall: About 5% of naive CD4 clonotypes were common to several donors.

This clone was seen once. Its antigen is currently unknown. TCRdb's table, derived via immunoSEQ multiplex PCR, lists solely in-frame clones and lacks some. The sample contains some 900,000 clones, approximately 80% of which appear only once. The CDR3 covers 13 residues. The V end lost 5 bases, the J end lost 5 bases, and 12 bases lay between the germline ends. Germline V lookup: CDR1 SGHVS, CDR2 FNYEAQ. This chain connects TRBV7-6 to TRBJ2-5, with D unclear. The sequencing sample was made of memory CD4+ T cells sorted from blood. The subset: CD45RA-negative fraction. This sequence was found in a man aged 18 to 30 in good health. CDR3 nucleotide sequence: TGTGCCAGCAGCCCGAGCACTTCGGAGACCCAGTACTTC. Translating gives CASSPSTSETQYF.